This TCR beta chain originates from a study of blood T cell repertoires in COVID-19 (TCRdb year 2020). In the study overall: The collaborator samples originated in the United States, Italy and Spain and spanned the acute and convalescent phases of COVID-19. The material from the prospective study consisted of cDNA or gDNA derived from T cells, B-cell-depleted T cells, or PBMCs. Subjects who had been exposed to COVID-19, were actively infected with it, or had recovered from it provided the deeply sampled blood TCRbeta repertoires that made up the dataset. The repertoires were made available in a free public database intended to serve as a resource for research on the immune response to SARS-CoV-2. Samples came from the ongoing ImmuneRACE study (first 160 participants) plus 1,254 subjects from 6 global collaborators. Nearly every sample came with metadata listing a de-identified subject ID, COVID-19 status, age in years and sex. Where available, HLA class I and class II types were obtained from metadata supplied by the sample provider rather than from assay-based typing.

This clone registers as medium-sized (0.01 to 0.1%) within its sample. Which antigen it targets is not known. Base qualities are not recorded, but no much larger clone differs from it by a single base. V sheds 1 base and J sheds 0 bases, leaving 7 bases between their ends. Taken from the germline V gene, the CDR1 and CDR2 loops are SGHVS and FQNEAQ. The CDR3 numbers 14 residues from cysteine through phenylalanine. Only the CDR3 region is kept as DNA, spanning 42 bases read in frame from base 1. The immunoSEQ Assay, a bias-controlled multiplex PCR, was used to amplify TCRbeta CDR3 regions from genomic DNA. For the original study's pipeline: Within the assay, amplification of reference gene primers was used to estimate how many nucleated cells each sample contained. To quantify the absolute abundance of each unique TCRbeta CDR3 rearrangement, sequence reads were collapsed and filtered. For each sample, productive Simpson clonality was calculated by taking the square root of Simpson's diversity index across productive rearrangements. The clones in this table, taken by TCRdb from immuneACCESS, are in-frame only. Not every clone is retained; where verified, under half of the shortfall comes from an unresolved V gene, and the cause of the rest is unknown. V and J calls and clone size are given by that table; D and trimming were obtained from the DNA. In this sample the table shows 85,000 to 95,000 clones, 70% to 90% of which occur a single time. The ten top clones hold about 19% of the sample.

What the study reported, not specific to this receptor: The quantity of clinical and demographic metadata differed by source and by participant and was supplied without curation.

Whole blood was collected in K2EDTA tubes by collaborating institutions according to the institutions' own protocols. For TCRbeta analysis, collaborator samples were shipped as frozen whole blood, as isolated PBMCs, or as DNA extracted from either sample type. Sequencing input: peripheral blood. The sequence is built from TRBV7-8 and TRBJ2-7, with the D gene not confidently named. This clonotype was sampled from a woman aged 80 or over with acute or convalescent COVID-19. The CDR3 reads CASSLGHGSYEQYF. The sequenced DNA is TGTGCCAGCAGCTTAGGACACGGCTCCTACGAGCAGTACTTC. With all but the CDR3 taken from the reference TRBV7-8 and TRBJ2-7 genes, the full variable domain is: GAGVSQSPRYKVAKRGQDVALRCDPISGHVSLFWYQQALGQGPEFLTYFQNEAQLDKSGLPSDRFFAERPEGSVSTLKIQRTQQEDSAVYLCASSLGHGSYEQYFGPGTRLTVT.